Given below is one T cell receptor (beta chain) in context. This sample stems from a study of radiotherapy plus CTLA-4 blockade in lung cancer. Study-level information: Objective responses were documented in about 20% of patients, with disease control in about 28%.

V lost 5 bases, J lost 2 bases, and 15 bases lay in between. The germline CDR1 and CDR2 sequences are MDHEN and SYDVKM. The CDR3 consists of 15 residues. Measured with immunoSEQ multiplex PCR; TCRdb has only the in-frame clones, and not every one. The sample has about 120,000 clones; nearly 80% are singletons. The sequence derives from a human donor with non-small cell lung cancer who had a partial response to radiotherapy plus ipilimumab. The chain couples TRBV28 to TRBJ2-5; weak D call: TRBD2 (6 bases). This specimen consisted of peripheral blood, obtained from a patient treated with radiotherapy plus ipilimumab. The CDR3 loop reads CASSASSVGQETQYF. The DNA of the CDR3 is TGTGCCAGCAGTGCCTCTAGCGTTGGGCAAGAGACCCAGTACTTC.